This T cell receptor beta chain stems from a study of shared clonotypes between healthy human individuals. Findings and limits, study-wide: In the sorted subsets, rarefaction showed sequencing was incomplete despite large depth.

This was a deep-level run. Several immunoSEQ plates received, in even portions, the genomic DNA of each subset. Method: immunoSEQ multiplex PCR; TCRdb's copy keeps in-frame clones and lacks some. Of about 990,000 clones in the sample, 75% to 80% were seen once. This clone came up many times. The antigen is undetermined. This CDR3 has 16 residues. Germline V gives CDR1 LNHNV, CDR2 YYDKDF (reference sequence). J lost 8 bases, V lost 0 bases, and 8 bases had no gene match. The sample comprised memory CD4+ T cells from PBMCs. Subset in this sample: CD45RA-negative fraction. The TCR sequence derives from a young man in good health. Some clones in this sample may be carry-over from other donors' samples. V gene TRBV15 combines with J gene TRBJ2-1; 9 bases are shared with TRBD2. CDR3 DNA: TGTGCCACCAGCAGAGATACGGGACTAGCTATCGATGAGCAGTTCTTC. Translated, it gives CATSRDTGLAIDEQFF. Drawing the rest from reference TRBV15 and TRBJ2-1, the complete variable domain is DAMVIQNPRYQVTQFGKPVTLSCSQTLNHNVMYWYQQKSSQAPKLLFHYYDKDFNNEADTPDNFQSRRPNTSFCFLDIRSPGLGDTAMYLCATSRDTGLAIDEQFFGPGTRLTVL.